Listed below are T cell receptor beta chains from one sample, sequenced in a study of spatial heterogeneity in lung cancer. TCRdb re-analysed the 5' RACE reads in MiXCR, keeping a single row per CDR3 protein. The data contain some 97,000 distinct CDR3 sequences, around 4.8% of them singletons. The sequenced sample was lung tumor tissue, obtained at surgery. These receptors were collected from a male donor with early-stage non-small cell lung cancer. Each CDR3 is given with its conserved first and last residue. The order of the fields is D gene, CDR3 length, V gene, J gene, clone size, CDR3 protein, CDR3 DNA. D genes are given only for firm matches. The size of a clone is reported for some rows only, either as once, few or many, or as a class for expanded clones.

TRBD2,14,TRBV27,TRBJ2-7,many,CASSKRDPSYEQYF,TGTGCCAGCAGCAAGCGGGACCCCTCCTACGAGCAGTACTTC
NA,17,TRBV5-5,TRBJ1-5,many,CASSLEGTPYSNQPQHF,TGTGCCAGCAGCTTGGAGGGGACGCCGTATAGCAATCAGCCCCAGCATTTT
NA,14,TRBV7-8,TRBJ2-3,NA,CASSRVGNTDTQYF,TGTGCCAGCAGCCGTGTGGGAAACACAGATACGCAGTATTTT
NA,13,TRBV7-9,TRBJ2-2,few,CASSSLWSGELFF,TGTGCCAGCAGCTCCCTTTGGTCCGGGGAGCTGTTTTTT
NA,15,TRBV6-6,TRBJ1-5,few,CASSPGEGSNQPQHF,TGTGCCAGTTCACCAGGGGAGGGTAGCAATCAGCCCCAGCATTTT
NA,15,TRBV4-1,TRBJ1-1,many,CASSQAPTGRTEAFF,TGCGCCAGCAGCCAAGCCCCAACAGGACGCACTGAAGCTTTCTTT
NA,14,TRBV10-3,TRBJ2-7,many,CAISETPTPYEQYF,TGTGCCATCAGTGAAACGCCTACTCCTTACGAGCAGTACTTC
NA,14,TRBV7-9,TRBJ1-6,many,CASSRAIHNSPLHF,TGTGCCAGCAGCAGAGCGATCCATAATTCACCCCTCCACTTT
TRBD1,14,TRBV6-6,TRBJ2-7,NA,CASSYEGAAYEQYF,TGTGCCAGCAGTTACGAGGGGGCAGCCTACGAGCAGTACTTC
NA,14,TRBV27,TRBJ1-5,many,CASSGLFTYQPQHF,TGTGCCAGCAGTGGGCTTTTTACTTATCAGCCCCAGCATTTT
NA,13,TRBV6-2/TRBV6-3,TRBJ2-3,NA,CASSYSGLDTQYF,TGTGCCAGCAGTTACTCCGGGCTGGATACGCAGTATTTT
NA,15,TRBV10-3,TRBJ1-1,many,CAIIQDIAMNTEAFF,TGTGCCATCATACAGGACATCGCCATGAACACTGAAGCTTTCTTT
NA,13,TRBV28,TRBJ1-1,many,CASREGWNTEAFF,TGTGCCAGCAGGGAGGGATGGAACACTGAAGCTTTCTTT
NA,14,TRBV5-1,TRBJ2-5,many,CASSLNQEGETQYF,TGCGCCAGCAGCTTGAATCAGGAAGGAGAGACCCAGTACTTC
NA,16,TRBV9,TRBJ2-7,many,CASSVEEQAWPYEQYF,TGTGCCAGCAGCGTAGAGGAACAGGCCTGGCCCTACGAGCAGTACTTC
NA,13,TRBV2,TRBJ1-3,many,CASSLGPGNTIYF,TGTGCCAGCAGTCTGGGTCCTGGAAACACCATATATTTT
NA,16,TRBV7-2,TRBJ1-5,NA,CASSRHEQGGNQPQHF,TGTGCCAGCAGCCGTCACGAACAGGGCGGCAATCAGCCCCAGCATTTT
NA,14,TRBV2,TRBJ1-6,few,CASSDGIHNSPLHF,TGTGCCAGCAGTGATGGGATCCATAATTCACCCCTCCACTTT
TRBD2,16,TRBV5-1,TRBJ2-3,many,CASSLEPGGGTDTQYF,TGCGCCAGCAGCTTGGAACCGGGAGGGGGCACAGATACGCAGTATTTT
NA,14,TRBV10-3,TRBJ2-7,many,CAISESGGTTEQYF,TGTGCCATCAGTGAGTCCGGCGGGACGACCGAGCAGTACTTC
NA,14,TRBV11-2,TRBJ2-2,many,CASSLSFNTGELFF,TGTGCCAGCAGCTTAAGCTTTAACACCGGGGAGCTGTTTTTT
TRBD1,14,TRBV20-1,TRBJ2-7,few,CSGSPGQTPYEQYF,TGCAGTGGCTCCCCGGGACAGACCCCCTACGAGCAGTACTTC
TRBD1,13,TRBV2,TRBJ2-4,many,CASRVDRENIQYF,TGTGCCAGCAGAGTAGACAGGGAGAACATTCAGTACTTC
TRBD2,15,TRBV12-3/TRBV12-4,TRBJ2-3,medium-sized,CASSLTSGSTDTQYF,TGTGCCAGCAGTTTAACTAGCGGGAGCACAGATACGCAGTATTTT
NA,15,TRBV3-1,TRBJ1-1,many,CASRAGGALSTEAFF,TGTGCCAGCAGAGCAGGTGGCGCGTTGAGCACTGAAGCTTTCTTT
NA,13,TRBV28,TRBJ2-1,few,CASSLAQYNEQFF,TGTGCCAGCAGCCTAGCGCAGTACAATGAGCAGTTCTTC
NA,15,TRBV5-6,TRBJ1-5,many,CASSLATQGHQPQHF,TGTGCCAGCAGCTTAGCGACCCAGGGTCATCAGCCCCAGCATTTT
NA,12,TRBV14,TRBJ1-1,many,CASSQNRAEAFF,TGTGCCAGCAGCCAGAACAGGGCTGAAGCTTTCTTT
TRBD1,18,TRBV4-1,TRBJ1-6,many,CASSQDLSTGDYNSPLHF,TGCGCCAGCAGCCAAGATCTCTCGACAGGGGACTATAATTCACCCCTCCACTTT
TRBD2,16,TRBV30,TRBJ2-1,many,CAWSPAGGFQGNEQFF,TGTGCCTGGAGTCCAGCGGGAGGCTTCCAAGGTAATGAGCAGTTCTTC
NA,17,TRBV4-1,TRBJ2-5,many,CASSQEFLRGGQETQYF,TGCGCCAGCAGCCAAGAATTCTTGCGCGGAGGACAAGAGACCCAGTACTTC
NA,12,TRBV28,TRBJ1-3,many,CASSRPGNTIYF,TGTGCCAGCAGTCGGCCCGGAAACACCATATATTTT
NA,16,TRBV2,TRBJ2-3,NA,CASTDSGFYNTDTQYF,TGTGCCAGCACCGATTCGGGTTTCTATAACACAGATACGCAGTATTTT
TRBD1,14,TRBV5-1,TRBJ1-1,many,CASSADRMNTEAFF,TGCGCCAGCAGCGCGGACAGGATGAACACTGAAGCTTTCTTT
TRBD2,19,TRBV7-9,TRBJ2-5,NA,CASSLSVRTSGRVRETQYF,TGTGCCAGCAGCTTAAGCGTCCGGACTAGCGGGAGGGTACGAGAGACCCAGTACTTC
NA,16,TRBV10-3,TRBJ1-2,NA,CAISEPSGWENYGYTF,TGTGCCATCAGTGAGCCTTCAGGGTGGGAAAACTATGGCTACACCTTC
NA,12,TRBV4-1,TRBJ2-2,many,CASQGATGELFF,TGCGCCAGTCAAGGGGCCACCGGGGAGCTGTTTTTT
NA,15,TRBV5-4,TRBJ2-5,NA,CASSTGPGPGGTQYF,TGTGCCAGCAGCACCGGCCCAGGGCCCGGTGGGACCCAGTACTTC
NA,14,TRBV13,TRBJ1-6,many,CASSLAKRDSPLHF,TGTGCCAGCAGCTTAGCCAAGCGGGATTCACCCCTCCACTTT
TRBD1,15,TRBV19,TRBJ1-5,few,CASAARDRNDQPQHF,TGTGCCAGTGCCGCCCGGGACAGAAACGATCAGCCCCAGCATTTT
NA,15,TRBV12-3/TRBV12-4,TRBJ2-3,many,CASSLIRQYTDTQYF,TGTGCCAGCAGTTTAATCCGGCAGTACACAGATACGCAGTATTTT
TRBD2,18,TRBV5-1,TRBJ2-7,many,CASSLEGLAGSQPYEQYF,TGCGCCAGCAGCTTGGAGGGACTAGCGGGATCCCAGCCGTACGAGCAGTACTTC
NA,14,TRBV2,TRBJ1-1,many,CASSDGGGNTEAFF,TGTGCCAGCAGTGACGGCGGCGGGAACACTGAAGCTTTCTTT
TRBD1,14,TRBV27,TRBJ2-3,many,CASSLGDRTDTQYF,TGTGCCAGCAGTTTAGGGGACAGGACAGATACGCAGTATTTT
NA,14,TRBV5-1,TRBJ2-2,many,CASSKDTYTGELFF,TGCGCCAGCAGCAAGGACACCTACACCGGGGAGCTGTTTTTT
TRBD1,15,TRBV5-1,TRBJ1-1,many,CASSSRTGVNTEAFF,TGCGCCAGCAGCTCACGGACAGGGGTGAACACTGAAGCTTTCTTT
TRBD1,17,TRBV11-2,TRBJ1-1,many,CASRRSSGQGADTEAFF,TGTGCCAGCAGGAGAAGTTCGGGACAGGGGGCTGACACTGAAGCTTTCTTT
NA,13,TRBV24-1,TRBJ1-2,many,CATSDRDGYGYTF,TGTGCCACCAGTGACAGGGACGGCTATGGCTACACCTTC
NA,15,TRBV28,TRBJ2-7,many,CASSFASTSSYEQYF,TGTGCCAGCAGTTTTGCCAGCACTAGCTCCTACGAGCAGTACTTC
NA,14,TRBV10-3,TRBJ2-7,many,CAIRDSLRTYEQYF,TGTGCCATCAGGGACAGCCTTCGAACCTACGAGCAGTACTTC
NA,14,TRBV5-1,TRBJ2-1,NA,CASAYGSSYNEQFF,TGCGCCAGCGCCTACGGGAGCTCCTACAATGAGCAGTTCTTC
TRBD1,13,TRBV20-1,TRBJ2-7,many,CSARAGTVYEQYF,TGCAGTGCTAGAGCCGGGACAGTCTACGAGCAGTACTTC
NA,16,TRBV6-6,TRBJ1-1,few,CASSYSEGGWNTEAFF,TGTGCCAGCAGTTACTCGGAAGGGGGGTGGAACACTGAAGCTTTCTTT
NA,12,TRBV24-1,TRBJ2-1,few,CATSDFRGSQFF,TGTGCCACCAGTGATTTTAGGGGATCGCAGTTCTTC